These 13 T cell receptor beta chains came from one sample sequenced in a study of blood T cell repertoires in COVID-19. TCRdb keeps only in-frame clones here, not all; method: immunoSEQ multiplex PCR. The repertoire has tens of thousands of clones, around 84% of them found once; the top ten carry about an eighth. The material sequenced was peripheral blood. The receptor set was obtained from a human donor in a cohort sampled during active COVID-19.

The chain employs TRBV19 and TRBJ2-5; D unclear. The CDR3 contains 14 residues. V was trimmed by 10 bases and J by 5 bases, leaving 20 bases between them. CDR1 LNHDA and CDR2 SQIVND come from the germline V gene (reference sequence). CDR3 residues: CATSVKWPPETQYF. CDR3 DNA: TGTGCCACCTCCGTGAAGTGGCCTCCGGAGACCCAGTACTTC.

The rearrangement links TRBV6-5 to TRBJ1-3; 7 bases are a match to TRBD1. CDR3 length: 14 amino acids. The trim removed 8 bases at V and 3 bases at J, leaving 7 bases unmatched. CDR1 MNHEY and CDR2 SVGAGI come from the germline V gene. CDR3 DNA sequence: TGTGCCAGCCGCCCGGGACAGAGTGGAAACACCATATATTTT. Translating gives CASRPGQSGNTIYF.

V gene TRBV5-1 combines with J gene TRBJ1-2; 9 nucleotides align to TRBD1. The CDR3 runs to 13 residues. V shed 7 bases and J 6 bases; nucleotides not matched to a gene: 7. Germline CDR1 reads SGHRS; CDR2 reads YFSETQ. The CDR3, as DNA: TGCGCCAGCTCGATCGGGACAGGGAATGGCTACACCTTC. Encoded protein: CASSIGTGNGYTF.

The chain couples TRBV5-1 to TRBJ1-4; perhaps TRBD1 as D (5 bases). CDR3 length: 15 residues. Germline V gives CDR1 SGHRS, CDR2 YFSETQ. Trimming removed 7 bases at V and 2 bases at J, with 15 bases between. CDR3 residues: CASGKAGYTNEKLFF. DNA of the CDR3: TGCGCCAGCGGTAAAGCAGGGTACACTAATGAAAAACTGTTTTTT.

In its sample, this clone was seen once. The chain is built from TRBV2 and TRBJ2-1, with a tentative D call TRBD1 (7 bases). V dropped 3 bases and J dropped 4 bases, with 10 bases sitting between them. Germline-derived CDR1 and CDR2 are SNHLY and FYNNEI. The CDR3 covers 14 residues. The DNA of the CDR3 is TGTGCCAGCAGTGAGCCAGGGGGGTACAATGAGCAGTTCTTC. It is translated as CASSEPGGYNEQFF.

V and J are TRBV3-1 (or the pseudogene TRBV3-2) and TRBJ1-1; D is perhaps TRBD1 (5 bases). V lost 1 base and J lost 7, with 13 bases in between. This CDR3 spans 14 amino acids. The germline V gene has CDR1 LGHDT and CDR2 YNNKEL (reference sequence). The DNA of the CDR3 is TGTGCCAGCAGCCAAGCGGCAGGGATCTTTGAAGCTTTCTTT. The encoded protein is CASSQAAGIFEAFF.

The chain is built from TRBV5-1 and TRBJ2-2, with no clear D. Per germline, CDR1 SGHRS and CDR2 YFSETQ. V was trimmed by 1 base and J by 6 bases, leaving 7 bases between them. The CDR3 has 13 residues. DNA of the CDR3: TGCGCCAGCAGCTTGCCGGGTCCCGGGGAGCTGTTTTTT. It is translated as CASSLPGPGELFF.

The chain is built from TRBV11-2 and TRBJ2-1; 8 nucleotides agree with TRBD1. This CDR3 has 14 amino acids. Germline lookup yields CDR1 SGHAT and CDR2 FQNNGV. Trimming cost V 5 bases and J 1 base; bases outside gene matches: 1. The CDR3: CASSRQGSYNEQFF. The DNA for the CDR3 is TGTGCCAGCAGCCGACAGGGGTCCTACAATGAGCAGTTCTTC. The variable domain in full, with the rest retrieved from reference TRBV11-2 and TRBJ2-1, is EAGVAQSPRYKIIEKRQSVAFWCNPISGHATLYWYQQILGQGPKLLIQFQNNGVVDDSQLPKDRFSAERLKGVDSTLKIQPAKLEDSAVYLCASSRQGSYNEQFFGPGTRLTVL.

This rearrangement joins TRBV25-1 to TRBJ2-7; TRBD2 matches at 8 bases. The CDR3 loop spans 16 amino acids. The trim removed 3 bases at V and 6 bases at J, leaving 13 bases unmatched. Germline values: CDR1 MGHDK, CDR2 SYGVNS. CDR3 nucleotides: TGTGCCAGCAGTGAGGTGCGAGCGGGGGCCAAGGGCGAGCAGTACTTC. Translated: CASSEVRAGAKGEQYF.

The chain carries TRBV5-1 and TRBJ2-2; tentative D call: TRBD1 (5 bases). The germline V and J ends were trimmed by 7 bases and 4 bases, with 14 bases remaining between them. This CDR3 contains 14 residues. Per germline, CDR1 SGHRS and CDR2 YFSETQ. The CDR3 DNA is TGCGCCAGCCTCGCAGGGCCGGGCACCGGGGAGCTGTTTTTT. Its translation: CASLAGPGTGELFF.

The chain links TRBV6-5 to TRBJ1-1, with D unclear. The V end was cut by 5 bases, the J end by 3 bases, with 7 bases between. The germline V gene encodes CDR1 MNHEY and CDR2 SVGAGI. There are 12 residues in the CDR3. This CDR3 is CASSRPDTEAFF. CDR3 sequence (DNA): TGTGCCAGCAGTCGTCCGGACACTGAAGCTTTCTTT.

The chain is built from TRBV7-9 and TRBJ2-3; possible D gene TRBD2, 5 bases. V shed 6 bases and J shed 0 bases, with 13 bases lying between them. This CDR3 has 15 residues. Looked up from germline, CDR1 is SEHNR and CDR2 is FQNEAQ (reference sequence). Written as DNA, the CDR3 is TGTGCCAGCAGTATAGGACTCTCTAGCACAGATACGCAGTATTTT. Its translation is CASSIGLSSTDTQYF. Combining the CDR3 with reference TRBV7-9 and TRBJ2-3 gives the whole variable domain DTGVSQNPRHKITKRGQNVTFRCDPISEHNRLYWYRQTLGQGPEFLTYFQNEAQLEKSRLLSDRFSAERPKGSFSTLEIQRTEQGDSAMYLCASSIGLSSTDTQYFGPGTRLTVL.

About this clone: This sample includes further DNA sequences coding for the same CDR3. The gene calls are TRBV18 and TRBJ2-3; TRBD2 agrees at 12 bases. CDR1 KGHSH and CDR2 LQKENI come from the germline V gene. The CDR3 has 17 residues. V shed 0 bases, J shed 3 bases, and the junction held 4 bases outside the gene matches. CDR3 loop: CASSPPGLAGGTDTQYF. In DNA, the CDR3 is TGTGCCAGCTCACCACCTGGCCTAGCGGGAGGGACAGATACGCAGTATTTT.